This T cell receptor (beta chain) is drawn from a study of T cell responses to AZD1222 COVID-19 vaccine. Across the whole study: The study pooled second doses at about 4 or about 12 weeks.

Sequenced by immunoSEQ multiplex PCR; TCRdb stores in-frame clones only, minus some. This sample has roughly 100,000 clones, with around 90% found just once. Study-level results: Sampling that yielded the repertoires occurred only after the peak T cell response.

Per the germline V gene, CDR1 is SGHRS and CDR2 is YFSETQ. V shed 1 base and J shed 5 bases, with 12 bases lying between them. The CDR3 spans 14 residues. Points on this clone: No antigen is known for it.

The starting material was peripheral blood, obtained on day 0 of AZD1222 vaccination. This receptor was taken from an adult in good health. V is TRBV5-1 and J is TRBJ1-1; unclear D gene. The CDR3 DNA reads as TGCGCCAGCAGCTTGCACTTTTCGCGAACTGAAGCTTTCTTT. It translates to CASSLHFSRTEAFF.